This TCR beta chain is drawn from a study of cytomegalovirus exposure and HLA in healthy donors. Findings of the study overall: Overall, approximately 150 TCR beta chains were annotated as cytomegalovirus-associated.

While the first cohort had fewer than 850 subjects, the donors belonged to the separate validation cohort of about 120 subjects. TCRdb keeps only in-frame clones here, not all; method: immunoSEQ multiplex PCR. The sample consists of under 85,000 clones, nearly 95% of them appearing once. As concerns this clone: The antigen remains unidentified.

Trimming shortened V by 2 bases and J by 3 bases, and 17 bases separated the two germline ends. The CDR3 runs to 16 residues. Sequencing was carried out using PBMCs. The clonotype comes from a young woman in good health and CMV-seronegative. This chain links TRBV23-1 with TRBJ2-7, with unresolved D. TRBV23-1 is an ORF for which the function is uncertain. Written as DNA, the CDR3 is TGCGCCAGCAGTCAAGCGAGGCTAACGGCTGGCTACGAGCAGTACTTC. Its protein product is CASSQARLTAGYEQYF.